In this sample, the clone carrying this TCR beta chain turned up many times. The antigen is unknown. Every patient was untreated before thyroid surgery. The source of the sample is a study of metastatic and nonmetastatic thyroid tumors. Overall study results and limits: Benign nodules were reported to have significantly lower TCR beta diversity than malignant thyroid tumors, in blood and tumor.

The ends were cut back, 0 bases at V and 1 base at J, with 9 bases in the middle. The CDR3 has 15 amino acids. Germline lookup yields CDR1 SGHAT and CDR2 FQNNGV. TCRdb re-processed the PCR reads through MiXCR. This table holds almost 35,000 clones, less than 20% found once. Sample: blood. The rearrangement joins TRBV11-2 to TRBJ1-1; D is perhaps TRBD1 (6 bases). The receptor comes from a female donor with papillary thyroid cancer or a benign thyroid nodule (not recorded which). Some clones in this sample may be carry-over from other donors' samples. This CDR3 reads CASSLDRTANTEAFF. Here the CDR3 DNA reads TGTGCCAGCAGCTTAGATAGGACAGCGAACACTGAAGCTTTCTTT.